Detailed here is one T cell receptor beta chain. Authors' processing steps: The assay estimated nucleated cells by amplifying reference gene primers. The data were produced by immunoSEQ multiplex PCR, yet TCRdb's version contains in-frame clones alone and is incomplete. The DNA gave D and trimming, while V, J and clone size come from that table. The table lists some 150,000 clones, around 86% of them singletons. The sample originates from a study of blood T cell repertoires in COVID-19. Turning to the study itself: There were acute and convalescent COVID-19 samples, and they came from the United States, Italy and Spain. PBMCs, B-cell-depleted T cells, or T cells were the source of the cDNA or gDNA that made up the material.

The CDR3 sequence is 17 residues long. Germline CDR1 reads MNHEY; CDR2 reads SMNVEV (reference sequence). V lost 3 bases and J 2 bases, leaving 16 bases between the germline ends. The chain links TRBV27 to TRBJ2-2, with D unclear. Sequencing used peripheral blood. The origin of this receptor is a woman aged 80 or older in a cohort sampled during active or convalescent COVID-19. The CDR3 bases are TGTGCCAGCAGTTTCCTGGGTTTTCAGCGTAACACCGGGGAGCTGTTTTTT. Protein: CASSFLGFQRNTGELFF.